Presented here are 21 T cell receptor beta chains from one specimen sequenced in a study of cytomegalovirus exposure and HLA in healthy donors. It was with 60 Vbeta and 13 Jbeta primers that the PCR ran. Using immunoSEQ multiplex PCR, the repertoire was profiled, and TCRdb retains in-frame clones only, with some absent. In the table there are 200,000 to 250,000 clones, about 86% of which are singletons. The sample was PBMCs. The receptor source for this set is a woman aged 60 to 75 in good health and CMV-seropositive.

This chain connects TRBV6-5 to TRBJ1-5; D is ambiguous. The V end lost 5 bases, the J end lost 7 bases, and 15 bases lay between the germline ends. The CDR3 covers 14 residues. CDR1 is MNHEY, CDR2 SVGAGI, per germline. The CDR3 reads CASSPAHSGQPQHF. CDR3 DNA sequence: TGTGCCAGCAGTCCCGCCCACTCGGGGCAGCCCCAGCATTTT.

The chain has TRBV7-3 and TRBJ2-3; tentative D call: TRBD2 (5 bases). The germline V and J ends were trimmed by 5 bases and 2 bases, with 14 bases remaining between them. Germline V gene lookup returns CDR1 SGHTA and CDR2 FQGTGA. This CDR3 is 15 amino acids long. CDR3 sequence reads: CASSPTYRDTDTQYF. DNA for the CDR3: TGTGCCAGCAGCCCGACTTATCGGGACACAGATACGCAGTATTTT.

The count of this clone is one. The J gene is TRBJ2-1, the V gene TRBV7-9; TRBD2 is a possible D gene (5 bases). The CDR3 has 12 amino acids. CDR1 and CDR2 (germline): SEHNR, FQNEAQ (reference sequence). The ends were cut back, 9 bases at V and 6 bases at J, with 12 bases in the middle. This CDR3 reads CARATEGNEQFF. The CDR3 bases are TGTGCCAGGGCGACTGAGGGCAATGAGCAGTTCTTC.

The J gene is TRBJ1-5, the V gene TRBV27, with D possibly matching TRBD1 (6 bases). Trimming shortened V by 6 bases and J by 3 bases, and 12 bases separated the two germline ends. Germline V gene sequence: CDR1 MNHEY, CDR2 SMNVEV (reference sequence). The CDR3 totals 14 residues. The CDR3 bases are TGTGCCAGCAGACCCGACAGGAACAATCAGCCCCAGCATTTT. Amino acid sequence: CASRPDRNNQPQHF.

J is TRBJ2-1 and V is TRBV10-2; 8 bases match TRBD2. The CDR3 sequence is 14 residues long. From germline, CDR1 is WSHSY and CDR2 SAAADI. The V segment lost 4 bases and the J segment 8 bases; nucleotides outside the gene matches: 7. The DNA for the CDR3 is TGCGCCAGCAGTGCAAGCGGGAGAGCAGATGAGCAGTTCTTC. This translates into CASSASGRADEQFF.

V usage is TRBV6-1 and J usage is TRBJ2-7, with TRBD1 identical over 7 bases. Germline CDR1 reads MNHNS; CDR2 reads SASEGT. CDR3 length: 15 residues. The V segment lost 4 bases and the J segment 3 bases; nucleotides outside the gene matches: 9. CDR3 in amino acids: CASSVKGTANYEQYF. The CDR3 DNA reads TGTGCCAGCAGTGTTAAAGGGACAGCAAACTACGAGCAGTACTTC.

This chain joins TRBV25-1 and TRBJ2-1; 8 nucleotides agree with TRBD2. V trimming: 10 bases; J trimming: 2 bases; junction bases outside the gene matches: 16. Germline lookup yields CDR1 MGHDK and CDR2 SYGVNS. CDR3 length equals 17 residues. CDR3 loop: CATLPISGGKTYNEQFF. The DNA of the CDR3 is TGTGCCACCCTCCCCATATCGGGAGGGAAAACCTACAATGAGCAGTTCTTC.

The chain recombines TRBV4-2 with TRBJ2-7, with a possible D match to TRBD2 (5 bases). V was shortened by 0 bases and J by 2 bases, with 14 bases between the two germline ends. In germline, CDR1 is LGHNA, CDR2 YNFKEQ. The CDR3 loop spans 16 amino acids. The CDR3 nucleotides read TGTGCCAGCAGCCAAGATGGTGGTAGCGTAGCCTACGAGCAGTACTTC. The encoded protein is CASSQDGGSVAYEQYF.

The CDR3 spells CASSFESEPTQYF. CDR3 sequence (DNA): TGTGCCAGCAGTTTTGAGAGCGAGCCGACCCAGTACTTC. The chain uses TRBV6-6 and TRBJ2-5; D not resolved. The CDR3 is 13 amino acids. CDR1 is MNHNY and CDR2 is SVGAGI in the germline V gene (reference sequence). V lost 4 bases and J 7 bases, leaving 13 bases between the germline ends.

In nucleotides, the CDR3 is TGTGCCAGCAGTGGGTTTGGGGCGAGAGACTATGGCTACACCTTC. Amino acids: CASSGFGARDYGYTF. The V gene is TRBV6-1, the J gene TRBJ1-2; D possibly corresponds to TRBD1 (5 bases). Germline V lookup: CDR1 MNHNS, CDR2 SASEGT. V shed 4 bases and J shed 3 bases, with 15 bases lying between them. The CDR3 loop spans 15 amino acids.

The chain combines TRBV27 with TRBJ2-7, with 8 bases matching TRBD1. Trimming took 3 bases from V and 3 from J; bases not matched to a gene: 4. Germline CDR1 MNHEY, CDR2 SMNVEV (reference sequence). CDR3 length: 14 residues. CDR3 DNA sequence: TGTGCCAGCAGTTTCGGGACAGGTGGCTACGAGCAGTACTTC. The encoded protein is CASSFGTGGYEQYF.

The V and J genes are TRBV5-1 and TRBJ2-7, with 9 bases that match TRBD1. Germline V gives CDR1 SGHRS, CDR2 YFSETQ. The junction had 8 bases not matched to a gene; V was cut back by 2 bases and J by 5 bases. The CDR3 extends over 15 amino acids. CDR3 DNA: TGCGCCAGCAGCTTTCAACCGGGACAGGGCCACGAGCAGTACTTC. It yields the protein CASSFQPGQGHEQYF.

The chain couples TRBV5-1 to TRBJ2-5; TRBD1 might be the D (6 bases). This CDR3 spans 14 amino acids. The germline V gene has CDR1 SGHRS and CDR2 YFSETQ. The V and J ends lost 2 bases and 1 base respectively, with 9 bases between them. The DNA of the CDR3 is TGCGCCAGCAGCTTTACAGGGTTCCAAGAGACCCAGTACTTC. Its translation is CASSFTGFQETQYF.

The gene calls are TRBV5-6 and TRBJ2-1; 12 bases fit TRBD1. V shed 3 bases, J shed 7 bases, and the junction held 8 bases outside the gene matches. The CDR3 is 16 amino acids. Germline CDR1 reads SGHDT; CDR2 reads YYEEEE. The CDR3 DNA sequence: TGTGCCAGCAGCTCTCCGGGACAGGGGGCGCGGAATGAGCAGTTCTTC. Its translation: CASSSPGQGARNEQFF.

The rearrangement links TRBV5-1 to TRBJ1-2; D gene uncertain. The CDR3 is 13 residues long. Per the germline V gene, CDR1 is SGHRS and CDR2 is YFSETQ. V lost 2 bases and J 3 bases, leaving 8 bases between the germline ends. The CDR3 coding sequence is TGCGCCAGCAGCTTCTCCGTCGACTATGGCTACACCTTC. Its translation: CASSFSVDYGYTF.

V and J are TRBV5-1 and TRBJ2-1; 8 bases map to TRBD2. V shed 3 bases, J shed 4 bases, and the junction held 12 bases outside the gene matches. The germline V gene has CDR1 SGHRS and CDR2 YFSETQ. The length of the CDR3 is 17 residues. The CDR3, as DNA: TGCGCCAGCAGCTCCTACCCGACTAGCGCAGGGTACAATGAGCAGTTCTTC. Amino acid sequence: CASSSYPTSAGYNEQFF.

DNA for the CDR3: TGTGCCAGTAGTATCCCAGGGAGGGGCTTTCCTAGAGATACGCAGTATTTT. Translation: CASSIPGRGFPRDTQYF. This chain uses TRBV19 with TRBJ2-3; 7 positions agree with TRBD2. CDR1 and CDR2 (germline): LNHDA, SQIVND (reference sequence). V dropped 3 bases and J dropped 5; count of bases not matched to a gene: 14. This CDR3 has 17 residues. Full variable domain (rest looked up from reference TRBV19 and TRBJ2-3): DGGITQSPKYLFRKEGQNVTLSCEQNLNHDAMYWYRQDPGQGLRLIYYSQIVNDFQKGDIAEGYSVSREKKESFPLTVTSAQKNPTAFYLCASSIPGRGFPRDTQYFGPGTRLTVL.

This clone was seen only once. The chain uses TRBV5-1 and TRBJ1-6; TRBD1 matches at 9 bases. CDR3 size: 14 residues. V shed 4 bases and J 10 bases; nucleotides not matched to a gene: 6. Germline V gene sequence: CDR1 SGHRS, CDR2 YFSETQ. The CDR3 region has the DNA TGCGCCAGCAGCGCGCGACAGGGGGGATCACCCCTCCACTTT. Encoded protein: CASSARQGGSPLHF.

In the case of this clone: This CDR3 is also generated by other DNA sequences in the sample. The chain joins TRBV5-1 to TRBJ2-1, with a weak D call TRBD1 (6 bases). Germline loops: CDR1 SGHRS, CDR2 YFSETQ. Trimming left V 0 bases short and J 2 bases short, with 12 bases between. This CDR3 has 16 amino acids. Here the CDR3 DNA reads TGCGCCAGCAGCTTGGGGTGGGGACATACCTACAATGAGCAGTTCTTC. Residues: CASSLGWGHTYNEQFF. Full variable domain (remainder filled in from reference TRBV5-1 and TRBJ2-1): KAGVTQTPRYLIKTRGQQVTLSCSPISGHRSVSWYQQTPGQGLQFLFEYFSETQRNKGNFPGRFSGRQFSNSRSEMNVSTLELGDSALYLCASSLGWGHTYNEQFFGPGTRLTVL.

This clone turned up a few times. J is TRBJ2-1 and V is TRBV2; 8 nucleotides agree with TRBD1. Germline assignment: CDR1 SNHLY and CDR2 FYNNEI. Unmatched junction bases numbered 7, after V lost 6 bases and J lost 0 bases. This CDR3 region has 16 residues. The CDR3 DNA follows: TGTGCCAGCAGCCCCGTGGACAGGGCCTCCTACAATGAGCAGTTCTTC. As protein: CASSPVDRASYNEQFF.

This clone was observed a handful of times. V gene TRBV4-1 combines with J gene TRBJ2-3; 14 bases match TRBD2. Looked up from germline, CDR1 is MGHRA and CDR2 is YSYEKL. CDR3 length: 19 amino acids. V lost 11 bases to trimming and J lost 1 base; unmatched junction nucleotides: 17. CDR3 sequence (DNA): TGCGCCTCCACAAGTCCGGGACTAGCGGGAGTACGGGGCACAGATACGCAGTATTTT. It yields the protein CASTSPGLAGVRGTDTQYF.